What follows is one TCR beta chain and its context. This receptor's antigen is unknown. Nothing much larger sits one base from this clone, and base qualities are not available. The sample belongs to a study of blood T cell repertoires in COVID-19 (TCRdb year 2020). Some background on the complete study: The collaborator samples originated in the United States, Italy and Spain and spanned the acute and convalescent phases of COVID-19. The material from the prospective study consisted of cDNA or gDNA derived from T cells, B-cell-depleted T cells, or PBMCs. Deeply sampled blood TCRbeta repertoires from subjects exposed to, actively infected with, or recovered from COVID-19 were included in the dataset. A freely available public database, intended as a resource for researchers studying the immune response to SARS-CoV-2, is where the repertoires were released. The samples were drawn from two sources: the first 160 participants of the ongoing ImmuneRACE study, and over 950 subjects contributed by 6 global collaborators. Sample metadata almost always included a de-identified subject ID, COVID-19 status, age in years and sex. Where HLA class I and class II types were available, the types were taken from metadata supplied by the sample provider, not from assay-based typing. Results and caveats for the whole study, not just this receptor: Clinical and demographic metadata were provided uncurated, with the amount varying by source and participant.

The trim is 11 bases for V and 8 bases for J, with a gap of 22 bases between the germline ends. Including the terminal cysteine and phenylalanine, the CDR3 comprises 14 residues. Only the CDR3 part of the read is kept: 42 bases, read in frame from the first base. As encoded in the germline V gene, CDR1 is MDHEN while CDR2 is SYDVKM. TCRbeta CDR3 regions were amplified from genomic DNA by means of the immunoSEQ Assay, a bias-controlled multiplex PCR. From the authors' description of their analysis: Within the assay, amplification of reference gene primers was used to estimate how many nucleated cells each sample contained. To quantify the absolute abundance of each unique TCRbeta CDR3 rearrangement, sequence reads were collapsed and filtered. For each sample, productive Simpson clonality was calculated as the square root of Simpson's diversity index over productive rearrangements. TCRdb provides this immuneACCESS table in a form limited to in-frame rearrangements. Some clones are lacking; in checked studies, under half of them reflect an unresolved V gene, and why the rest are absent is not known. D and trimming come from the DNA, and the V and J calls and clone size come from that table. This sample lists about 180,000 clones; less than 90% were detected once. The ten largest clones represent 7% to 7.5% of the sample.

Participants in the prospective study were enrolled through a virtual design, were aged 18 to 89 years, and lived in 24 United States geographic areas. Cohort assignment in the prospective study relied on participant-reported clinical history from a screening survey and a study questionnaire. For ImmuneRACE Cohort 3, a participant was defined as recovered based on two consecutive negative NP/OP PCR tests, clearance by a healthcare professional, or resolution of symptoms. Mobile phlebotomists in the prospective study collected whole blood, serum and a nasopharyngeal or oropharyngeal swab from every participant. Prospective study participants could optionally give additional blood draws and questionnaires over a roughly 2-month period. Prospective study blood samples were shipped either frozen or at room temperature before DNA extraction.

The chain is assembled from TRBV28 and TRBJ2-1; a tentative D match to TRBD2 spans 5 bases. Material for sequencing was PBMCs or T cells enriched from blood (not recorded which). This sequence was found in a woman aged 45-65 years who had recovered from COVID-19. The bases are TGTGCCGGCTCCCCCCGGGATTTAATCGATGAGCAGTTCTTC. It encodes CAGSPRDLIDEQFF.